Below, 10 T cell receptor beta chains from the same sample are listed, as sequenced in a study of blood T cell repertoires in COVID-19. This table comes from immunoSEQ multiplex PCR, and its TCRdb copy is limited to in-frame clones, with some not included. The table lists more than 50,000 clones, around 77% of them singletons. The sequenced material came from peripheral blood. The receptors derive from a human donor in a cohort sampled during active COVID-19.

This chain links TRBV10-3 with TRBJ1-1; no reliable D call. The CDR3 covers 13 residues. Trimming stripped 3 bases from V and 1 base from J, with 6 bases between. Germline CDR1 and CDR2: ENHRY and SYGVKD. The CDR3 sequence is CAISEAGNTEAFF. In DNA, the CDR3 is TGTGCCATCAGTGAAGCGGGGAACACTGAAGCTTTCTTT.

This chain joins TRBV10-3 and TRBJ2-7; D remains ambiguous. Trimming left V 0 bases short and J 7 bases short, with 16 bases between. The CDR3 extends over 15 amino acids. CDR1 ENHRY and CDR2 SYGVKD come from the germline V gene. CDR3 amino acids: CAISESTSSGGEQYF. The CDR3 DNA is TGTGCCATCAGTGAGTCGACTTCTTCGGGTGGGGAGCAGTACTTC.

V usage is TRBV6-5 and J usage is TRBJ1-2; D is perhaps TRBD1 (6 bases). CDR1 and CDR2 from the germline V gene are MNHEY and SVGAGI. There are 13 residues in the CDR3. The V end lost 5 bases, the J end lost 8 bases, and 15 bases lay between the germline ends. In DNA, the CDR3 is TGTGCCAGCAGTCTTCACAGGGAGGGGGGCTACACCTTC. The encoded protein is CASSLHREGGYTF.

This chain joins TRBV7-8 and TRBJ2-7; 7 bases match TRBD1. Per the germline V gene, CDR1 is SGHVS and CDR2 is FQNEAQ. The CDR3 consists of 15 residues. Trimming cost V 3 bases and J 6 bases; bases outside gene matches: 11. This CDR3 is CASSLGYRGYSEQYF. The CDR3 DNA is TGTGCCAGCAGCTTGGGATACAGGGGATACTCCGAGCAGTACTTC. Together with reference TRBV7-8 and TRBJ2-7, the CDR3 gives the full variable domain: GAGVSQSPRYKVAKRGQDVALRCDPISGHVSLFWYQQALGQGPEFLTYFQNEAQLDKSGLPSDRFFAERPEGSVSTLKIQRTQQEDSAVYLCASSLGYRGYSEQYFGPGTRLTVT.

V is TRBV9 and J is TRBJ1-5; D is unresolved. V was clipped by 0 bases and J by 3 bases, with 10 bases between them. CDR3 length: 15 residues. Germline V gives CDR1 SGDLS, CDR2 YYNGEE. The chain's CDR3 is CASSVELRNNQPQHF. As DNA, the CDR3 is TGTGCCAGCAGCGTAGAATTGAGAAACAATCAGCCCCAGCATTTT. Based on the CDR3 plus reference TRBV9 and TRBJ1-5, the full variable domain is DSGVTQTPKHLITATGQRVTLRCSPRSGDLSVYWYQQSLDQGLQFLIQYYNGEERAKGNILERFSAQQFPDLHSELNLSSLELGDSALYFCASSVELRNNQPQHFGDGTRLSIL.

The V call is TRBV18, the J call TRBJ2-7; D possibly corresponds to TRBD1 (5 bases). Deletions cut 3 bases from V and 0 bases from J, with 9 bases between. Germline V gene lookup returns CDR1 KGHSH and CDR2 LQKENI. The CDR3 has 14 residues. CDR3 nucleotide sequence: TGTGCCAGCTCACCGGGGCGATACTCCTACGAGCAGTACTTC. Translating it yields CASSPGRYSYEQYF.

The chain links TRBV23-1 to TRBJ1-3; D is perhaps TRBD1 (5 bases). TRBV23-1 has ORF status, its function being uncertain. This CDR3 has 14 amino acids. Trimming took 7 bases from V and 1 from J, leaving 11 bases between them. In DNA form, the CDR3 reads TGCGCCAGCACCCCATCAGGGTCTGGAAACACCATATATTTT. Translating it yields CASTPSGSGNTIYF.

The rearrangement links TRBV19 to TRBJ2-1, with 12 positions matching TRBD1. The CDR3 has 15 amino acids. The germline CDR1 and CDR2 sequences are LNHDA and SQIVND (reference sequence). Trimming cost V 6 bases and J 10 bases; bases outside gene matches: 10. The CDR3, as DNA: TGTGCCAGTAGACGCCAGGGACAGGGGGCTGGAGAGCAGTTCTTC. Translated, it gives CASRRQGQGAGEQFF.

The rearrangement uses TRBV19 and TRBJ1-1; a weak D match, TRBD1 (5 bases). In germline, CDR1 is LNHDA, CDR2 SQIVND (reference sequence). The CDR3 length is 11 residues. V shed 7 bases and J shed 6 bases, with 9 bases lying between them. The CDR3 DNA is TGTGCCAGTACGTTAGGGGCTGAAGCTTTCTTT. It yields the protein CASTLGAEAFF.

The chain employs TRBV30 and TRBJ2-3; 10 nucleotides line up with TRBD2. This CDR3 region has 18 residues. The junction had 12 bases not matched to a gene; V was cut back by 0 bases and J by 3 bases. CDR1 and CDR2 (germline): GTSNPN, SVGIG (reference sequence). The CDR3: CAWSVAAGGLVGTDTQYF. CDR3 sequence (DNA): TGTGCCTGGAGTGTAGCAGCGGGAGGGTTAGTGGGGACAGATACGCAGTATTTT.